The T cell receptor beta chain under discussion was sequenced for a study of patients and donors after allogeneic stem cell transplantation. This clonotype was counted a few times. This CDR3 spans 12 amino acids. CDR1 is SGHVS and CDR2 is FQNEAQ in the germline V gene. V lost 3 bases to trimming and J lost 7 bases, with 4 bases between them. From the RT-PCR reads, TCRdb called clonotypes with MiXCR, one entry per CDR3 protein. The sample has approximately 210,000 distinct CDR3 sequences, around two fifths seen once. The chain employs TRBV7-8 and TRBJ1-6; no definite D call. Material: blood, either unsorted or a sorted T cell fraction (not recorded which). This TCR was recovered from a human donor who was either an allogeneic HSCT recipient or a stem cell or donor lymphocyte infusion donor (not recorded which). It is not recorded whose cells these are; they may come from a transplant donor. The CDR3: CASSFRNSPLHF. In DNA, the CDR3 is TGTGCCAGCAGCTTCCGGAATTCACCCCTCCACTTT.